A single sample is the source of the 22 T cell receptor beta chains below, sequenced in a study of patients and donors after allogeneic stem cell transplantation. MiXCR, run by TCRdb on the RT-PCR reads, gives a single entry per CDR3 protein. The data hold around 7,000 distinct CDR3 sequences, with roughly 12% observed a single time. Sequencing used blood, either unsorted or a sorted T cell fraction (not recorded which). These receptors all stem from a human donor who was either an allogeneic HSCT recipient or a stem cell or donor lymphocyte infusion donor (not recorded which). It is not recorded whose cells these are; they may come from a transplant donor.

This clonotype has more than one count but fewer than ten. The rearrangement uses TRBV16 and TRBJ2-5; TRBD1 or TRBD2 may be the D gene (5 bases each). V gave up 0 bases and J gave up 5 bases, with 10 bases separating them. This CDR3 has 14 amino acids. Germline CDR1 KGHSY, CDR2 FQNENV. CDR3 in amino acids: CASSQSGEGETQYF. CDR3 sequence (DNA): TGTGCCAGCAGCCAATCTGGCGAGGGGGAGACCCAGTACTTC.

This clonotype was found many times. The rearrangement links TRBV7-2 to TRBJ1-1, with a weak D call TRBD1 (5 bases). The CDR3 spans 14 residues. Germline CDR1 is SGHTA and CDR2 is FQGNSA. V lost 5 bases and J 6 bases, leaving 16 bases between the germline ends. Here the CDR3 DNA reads TGTGCCAGCAGCCGGAGGGGCAGTGTGCCTGAAGCTTTCTTT. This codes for CASSRRGSVPEAFF.

This CDR3 is CAWRYPSDGADTQYF. CDR3 nucleotide sequence: TGTGCCTGGAGGTACCCTAGCGATGGAGCAGATACGCAGTATTTT. The chain links TRBV30 to TRBJ2-3; tentatively, D is TRBD2 (6 bases). CDR1 is GTSNPN and CDR2 is SVGIG in the germline V gene (reference sequence). CDR3 length: 15 residues. V shed 3 bases and J shed 4 bases, with 17 bases lying between them.

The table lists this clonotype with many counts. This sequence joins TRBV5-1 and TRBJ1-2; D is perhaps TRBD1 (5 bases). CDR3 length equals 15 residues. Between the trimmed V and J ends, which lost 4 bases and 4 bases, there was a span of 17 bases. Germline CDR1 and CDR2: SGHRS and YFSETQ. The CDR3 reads CASSQGSGVSYGYTF. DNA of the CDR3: TGCGCCAGCAGCCAGGGAAGTGGAGTAAGCTATGGCTACACCTTC. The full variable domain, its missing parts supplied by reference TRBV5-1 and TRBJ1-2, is KAGVTQTPRYLIKTRGQQVTLSCSPISGHRSVSWYQQTPGQGLQFLFEYFSETQRNKGNFPGRFSGRQFSNSRSEMNVSTLELGDSALYLCASSQGSGVSYGYTFGSGTRLTVV.

The CDR3 is CASSPDQGEAQYF. The CDR3 DNA follows: TGTGCCAGCTCACCGGACCAGGGGGAGGCCCAGTACTTC. The chain is built from TRBV18 and TRBJ2-5; the D gene is possibly TRBD1 (7 bases). The V gene's germline CDR1 is KGHSH and CDR2 LQKENI. The V end lost 3 bases, the J end lost 9 bases, and 14 bases lay between the germline ends. The CDR3 is 13 residues long.

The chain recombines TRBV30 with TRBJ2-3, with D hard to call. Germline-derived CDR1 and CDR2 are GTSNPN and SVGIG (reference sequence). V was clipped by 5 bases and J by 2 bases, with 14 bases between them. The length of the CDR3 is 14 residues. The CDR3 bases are TGTGCCTGGCATCCTGACTGGTTCACAGATACGCAGTATTTT. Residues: CAWHPDWFTDTQYF.

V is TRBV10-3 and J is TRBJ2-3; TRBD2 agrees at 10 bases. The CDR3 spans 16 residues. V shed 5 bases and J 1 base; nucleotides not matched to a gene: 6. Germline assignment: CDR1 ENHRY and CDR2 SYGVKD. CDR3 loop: CAISRLAGGGTDTQYF. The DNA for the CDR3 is TGTGCCATCAGTCGACTAGCGGGTGGGGGCACAGATACGCAGTATTTT.

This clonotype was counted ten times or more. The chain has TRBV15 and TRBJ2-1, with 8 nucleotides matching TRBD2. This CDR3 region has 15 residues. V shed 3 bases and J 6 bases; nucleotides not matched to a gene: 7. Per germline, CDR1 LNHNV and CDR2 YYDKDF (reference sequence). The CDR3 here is CATSSRGGGVNEQFF. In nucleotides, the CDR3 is TGTGCCACCAGCAGCCGGGGGGGCGGGGTCAATGAGCAGTTCTTC.

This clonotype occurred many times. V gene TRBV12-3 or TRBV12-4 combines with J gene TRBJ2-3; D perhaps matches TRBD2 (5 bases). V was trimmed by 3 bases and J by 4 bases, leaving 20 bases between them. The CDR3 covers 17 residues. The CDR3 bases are TGTGCCAGCAGTTTTGATCCGGGATGGCTCGTTCCAGATACGCAGTATTTT. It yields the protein CASSFDPGWLVPDTQYF.

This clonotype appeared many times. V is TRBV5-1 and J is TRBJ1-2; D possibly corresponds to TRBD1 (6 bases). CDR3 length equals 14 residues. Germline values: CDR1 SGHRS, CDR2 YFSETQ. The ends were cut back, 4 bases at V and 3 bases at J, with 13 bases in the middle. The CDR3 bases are TGCGCCAGCAGCCCCTTGGACAGTGACTATGGCTACACCTTC. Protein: CASSPLDSDYGYTF.

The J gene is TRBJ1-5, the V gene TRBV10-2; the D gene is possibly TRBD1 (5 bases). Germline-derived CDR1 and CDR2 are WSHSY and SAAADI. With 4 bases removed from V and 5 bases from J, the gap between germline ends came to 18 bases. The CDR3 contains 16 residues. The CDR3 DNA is TGCGCCAGCAGTGGTGGGGGAATCGGGTTTCATCAGCCCCAGCATTTT. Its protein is CASSGGGIGFHQPQHF.

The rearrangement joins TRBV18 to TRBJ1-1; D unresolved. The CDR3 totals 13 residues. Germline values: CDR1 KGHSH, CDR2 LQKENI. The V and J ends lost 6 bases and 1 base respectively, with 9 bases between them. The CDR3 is CASSFFENTEAFF. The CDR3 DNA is TGTGCCAGCTCGTTTTTTGAGAACACTGAAGCTTTCTTT.

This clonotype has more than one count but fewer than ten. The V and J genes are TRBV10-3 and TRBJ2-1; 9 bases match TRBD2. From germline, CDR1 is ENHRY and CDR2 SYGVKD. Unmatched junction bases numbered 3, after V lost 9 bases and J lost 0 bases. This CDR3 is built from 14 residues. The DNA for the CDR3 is TGTGCCATTAGCGGGGGACTCTCCTACAATGAGCAGTTCTTC. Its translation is CAISGGLSYNEQFF.

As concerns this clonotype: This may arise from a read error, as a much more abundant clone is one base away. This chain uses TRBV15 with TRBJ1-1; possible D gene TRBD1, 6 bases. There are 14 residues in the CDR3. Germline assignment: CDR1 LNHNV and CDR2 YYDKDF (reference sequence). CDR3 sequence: CAISRGGQNTEAFF. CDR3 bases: TGTGCCATCAGCAGAGGGGGACAGAACACTGAAGCTTTCTTT.

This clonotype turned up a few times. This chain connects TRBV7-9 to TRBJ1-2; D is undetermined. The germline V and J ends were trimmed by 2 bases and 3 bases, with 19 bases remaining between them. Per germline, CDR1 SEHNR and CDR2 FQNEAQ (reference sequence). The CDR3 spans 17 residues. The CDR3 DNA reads TGTGCCAGCAGCTTAACGGGATGCCGTGGGGAAGACTATGGCTACACCTTC. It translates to CASSLTGCRGEDYGYTF.

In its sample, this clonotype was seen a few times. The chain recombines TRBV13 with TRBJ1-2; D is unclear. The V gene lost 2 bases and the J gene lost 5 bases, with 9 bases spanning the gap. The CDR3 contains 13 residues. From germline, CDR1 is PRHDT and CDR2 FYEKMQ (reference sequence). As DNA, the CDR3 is TGTGCCAGCAGCTTAAACCTGGGGTATGGCTACACCTTC. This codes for CASSLNLGYGYTF.

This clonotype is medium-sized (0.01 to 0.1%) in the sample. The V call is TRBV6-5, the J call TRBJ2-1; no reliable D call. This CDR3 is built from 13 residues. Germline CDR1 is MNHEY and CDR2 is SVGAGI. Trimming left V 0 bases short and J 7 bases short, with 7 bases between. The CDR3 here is CASSYSKLNEQFF. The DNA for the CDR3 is TGTGCCAGCAGTTACTCGAAATTGAATGAGCAGTTCTTC.

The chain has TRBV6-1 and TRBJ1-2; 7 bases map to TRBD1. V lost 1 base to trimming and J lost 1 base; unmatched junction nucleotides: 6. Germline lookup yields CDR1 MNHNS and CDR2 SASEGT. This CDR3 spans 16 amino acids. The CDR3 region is CASSEVEQGLNYGYTF. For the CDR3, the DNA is TGTGCCAGCAGTGAAGTTGAACAGGGGCTTAACTATGGCTACACCTTC.

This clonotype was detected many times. CDR3 sequence reads: CASSRDTTFRGGYTF. DNA of the CDR3: TGTGCCAGCAGCCGGGACACAACCTTCAGAGGTGGCTACACCTTC. The rearrangement joins TRBV7-9 to TRBJ1-2; TRBD1 might be the D (6 bases). The CDR3 consists of 15 residues. Germline values: CDR1 SEHNR, CDR2 FQNEAQ (reference sequence). Between the trimmed V and J ends, which lost 5 bases and 7 bases, there was a span of 20 bases.

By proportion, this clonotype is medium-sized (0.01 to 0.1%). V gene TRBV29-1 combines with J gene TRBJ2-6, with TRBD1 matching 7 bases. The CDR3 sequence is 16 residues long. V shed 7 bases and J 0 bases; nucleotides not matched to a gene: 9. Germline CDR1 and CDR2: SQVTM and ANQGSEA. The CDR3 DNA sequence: TGCAGCGCTGGGTGGGACAGCCTCTCTGGGGCCAACGTCCTGACTTTC. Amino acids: CSAGWDSLSGANVLTF. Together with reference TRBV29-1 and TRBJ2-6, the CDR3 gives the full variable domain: SAVISQKPSRDICQRGTSLTIQCQVDSQVTMMFWYRQQPGQSLTLIATANQGSEATYESGFVIDKFPISRPNLTFSTLTVSNMSPEDSSIYLCSAGWDSLSGANVLTFGAGSRLTVL.

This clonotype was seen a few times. The chain's CDR3 is CASSLYGGSLNYGYTF. DNA of the CDR3: TGTGCCAGCAGTTTATATGGCGGGTCCCTTAACTATGGCTACACCTTC. The chain employs TRBV27 and TRBJ1-2; D is uncertain. Germline loops: CDR1 MNHEY, CDR2 SMNVEV (reference sequence). The CDR3 spans 16 residues. With 1 base removed from V and 1 base from J, the gap between germline ends came to 13 bases.

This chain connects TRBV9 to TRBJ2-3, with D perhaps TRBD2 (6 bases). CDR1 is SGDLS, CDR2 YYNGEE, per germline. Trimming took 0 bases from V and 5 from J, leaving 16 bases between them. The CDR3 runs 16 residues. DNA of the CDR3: TGTGCCAGCAGCGTAGGAACTAGCTGGAAGGGAGATACGCAGTATTTT. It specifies CASSVGTSWKGDTQYF.